This entry features one T cell receptor beta chain sequence. The entry originates in a study of lymphopenia after photon versus proton radiotherapy. Some clones are missing from TCRdb's copy, which holds only in-frame ones; the method was immunoSEQ multiplex PCR. The data show 20,000 to 25,000 clones, 80% to 90% seen once. CDR3 length: 14 residues. CDR1 and CDR2 from the germline V gene are MNHEY and SMNVEV (reference sequence). Trimming stripped 3 bases from V and 5 bases from J, with 11 bases between. The origin of this receptor is a woman aged 45 to 65 with pancreatic cancer. This chain connects TRBV27 to TRBJ2-1, with TRBD1 as a possible D gene (5 bases). The input for sequencing was peripheral blood, taken from a patient treated with photon-based radiotherapy. CDR3 in amino acids: CASSLQGPHNEQFF. CDR3 DNA: TGTGCCAGCAGTTTGCAGGGTCCGCACAATGAGCAGTTCTTC.